This T cell receptor beta chain originates from a study of cytomegalovirus exposure and HLA in healthy donors. V shed 3 bases and J shed 9 bases, with 18 bases lying between them. This CDR3 is built from 15 residues. Germline V gene sequence: CDR1 KGHSH, CDR2 LQKENI. 13 Jbeta primers and 60 Vbeta primers were used for the PCR. TCRdb's table, derived via immunoSEQ multiplex PCR, lists solely in-frame clones and lacks some. The sample has roughly 170,000 clones, roughly 80% seen once; the top ten hold around 5%. V gene TRBV18 combines with J gene TRBJ2-1, with D perhaps TRBD1 (5 bases). The sequencing sample was made of PBMCs. The clonotype originates from a man aged 18 to 30 in good health and CMV-seronegative. CDR3 bases: TGTGCCAGCTCACCTAGGGGATTATCATCGGGTGAGCAGTTCTTC. This encodes CASSPRGLSSGEQFF.